The 4 T cell receptor beta chains reported below all come from one sample, sequenced in a study of T cells after yellow fever vaccination. MiXCR was run by TCRdb on the 5' RACE reads, yielding one entry per CDR3 protein. The table lists 160,000 or so distinct CDR3 sequences, around 7.3% of them singletons. The input for sequencing was CD4+ T cells sorted from PBMCs, taken roughly 5 days after the first yellow fever vaccination. The receptors here all came from a man between 18 and 35 years old who received the YFV17D yellow fever vaccine.

This sequence joins TRBV12-3 or TRBV12-4 and TRBJ2-2; D not resolved. The CDR3 sequence is 12 residues long. The V gene lost 3 bases and the J gene lost 5 bases, with 4 bases spanning the gap. The CDR3 bases are TGTGCCAGCAGTTTTAGGACCGGGGAGCTGTTTTTT. This encodes CASSFRTGELFF.

V gene TRBV5-1 combines with J gene TRBJ2-1; 14 positions agree with TRBD2. The germline CDR1 and CDR2 sequences are SGHRS and YFSETQ. The CDR3 has 15 amino acids. V lost 4 bases to trimming and J lost 15 bases; unmatched junction nucleotides: 12. The CDR3 here is CASSAGGTSGGAGFF. The CDR3 coding sequence is TGCGCCAGCAGCGCGGGGGGGACTAGCGGGGGCGCCGGGTTCTTC.

This clonotype appeared a few times. V is TRBV4-1 and J is TRBJ2-2; tentative D call: TRBD2 (6 bases). V dropped 2 bases and J dropped 0 bases, with 13 bases sitting between them. This CDR3 contains 17 residues. In germline, CDR1 is MGHRA, CDR2 YSYEKL. CDR3 region: CASSQRLTGANTGELFF. CDR3 coding DNA: TGCGCCAGCAGCCAAAGGCTGACGGGGGCGAACACCGGGGAGCTGTTTTTT.

There are a few counts of this clonotype. The chain combines TRBV4-3 with TRBJ2-3, with TRBD2 matching 9 bases. The CDR3 contains 17 residues. The V gene end was trimmed by 0 bases and the J gene end by 3 bases; junction bases not matched to a gene: 7. The germline V gene has CDR1 LGHNA and CDR2 YSLEER. The CDR3 DNA reads as TGCGCCAGCAGCCAAGATTTGGCGGGGGGGCGAACAGATACGCAGTATTTT. Amino acid sequence: CASSQDLAGGRTDTQYF.